This T cell receptor beta chain comes out of a study of prognosis after radiotherapy for stage I lung cancer. Study background: 13 men and several women, aged 53 to 84 and with a median age of approximately 70 years, made up the patients. Across the cohort, concurrent therapy accompanying stereotactic body radiotherapy was administered to no patient. General observations from the study: Usage of TRBV and TRBJ genes reportedly differed between metastatic and non-metastatic patients.

Amplicons of TCR beta CDR3 were generated from genomic DNA by two-round multiplex PCR. First-round PCR employed TRBV- and TRBJ-specific primers for each gene. In TCRdb, the multiplex PCR reads were re-called with MiXCR into one record per CDR3 protein. The repertoire holds about 22,000 distinct CDR3 sequences, 35% to 45% seen once, with approximately 50% in the top ten. This clonotype showed up many times. Its antigen is currently unknown. Sequencing was performed on PBMCs, taken before or after stereotactic body radiation therapy (not recorded which). This sequence was found in a donor at least 50 years old with non-small cell lung cancer.

The CDR3 protein is CASSPMTGAGNTIYF. The CDR3 DNA reads as TGTGCCAGCTCACCGATGACAGGGGCTGGAAACACCATATATTTT. V and J are TRBV18 and TRBJ1-3; 8 nucleotides agree with TRBD1. CDR3 length equals 15 residues. Germline CDR1 and CDR2: KGHSH and LQKENI. Trimming took 3 bases from V and 2 from J; bases not matched to a gene: 3.